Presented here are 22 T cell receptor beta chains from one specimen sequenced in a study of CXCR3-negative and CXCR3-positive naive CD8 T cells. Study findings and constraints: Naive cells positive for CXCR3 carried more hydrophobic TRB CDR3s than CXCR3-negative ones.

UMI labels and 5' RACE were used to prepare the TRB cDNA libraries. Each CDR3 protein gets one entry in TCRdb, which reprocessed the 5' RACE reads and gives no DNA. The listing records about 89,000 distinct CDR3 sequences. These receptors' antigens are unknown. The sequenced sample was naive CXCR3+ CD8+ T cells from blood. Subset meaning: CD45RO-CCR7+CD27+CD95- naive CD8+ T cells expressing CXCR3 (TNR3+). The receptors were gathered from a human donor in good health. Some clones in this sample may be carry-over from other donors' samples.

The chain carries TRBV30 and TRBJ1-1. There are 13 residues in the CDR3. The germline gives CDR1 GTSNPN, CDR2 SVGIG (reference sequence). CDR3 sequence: CAWSIGLNTEAFF.

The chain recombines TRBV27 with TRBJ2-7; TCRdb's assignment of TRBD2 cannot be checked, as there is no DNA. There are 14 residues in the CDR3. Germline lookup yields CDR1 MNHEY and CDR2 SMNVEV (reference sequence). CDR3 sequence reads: CASSLSSGGLSKHF.

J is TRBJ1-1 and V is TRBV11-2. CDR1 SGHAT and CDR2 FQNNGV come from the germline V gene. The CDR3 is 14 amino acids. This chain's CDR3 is CASSFLLMDTEAFF.

This CDR3 is CASSLGTSDYNEQFF. The V call is TRBV7-9, the J call TRBJ2-1; the D call from TCRdb, TRBD2, cannot be confirmed without DNA. Germline lookup yields CDR1 SEHNR and CDR2 FQNEAQ (reference sequence). This CDR3 comprises 15 residues. The full variable domain, rest sourced from reference TRBV7-9 and TRBJ2-1, is DTGVSQNPRHKITKRGQNVTFRCDPISEHNRLYWYRQTLGQGPEFLTYFQNEAQLEKSRLLSDRFSAERPKGSFSTLEIQRTEQGDSAMYLCASSLGTSDYNEQFFGPGTRLTVL.

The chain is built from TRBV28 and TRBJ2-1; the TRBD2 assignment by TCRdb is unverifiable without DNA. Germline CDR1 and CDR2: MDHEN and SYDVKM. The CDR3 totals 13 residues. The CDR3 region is CASTGLLGNEQSF.

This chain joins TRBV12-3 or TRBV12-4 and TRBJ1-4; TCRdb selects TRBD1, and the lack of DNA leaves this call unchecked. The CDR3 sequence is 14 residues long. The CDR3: CASTTDLGGEKLFF.

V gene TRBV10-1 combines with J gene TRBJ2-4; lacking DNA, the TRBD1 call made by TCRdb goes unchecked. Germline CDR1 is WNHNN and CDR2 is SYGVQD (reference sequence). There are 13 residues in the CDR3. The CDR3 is CASSEPGGNIQYF.

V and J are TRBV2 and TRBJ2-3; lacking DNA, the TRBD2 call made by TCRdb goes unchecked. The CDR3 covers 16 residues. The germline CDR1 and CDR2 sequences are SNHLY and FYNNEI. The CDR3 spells CASNSIAGGSTDTQNF.

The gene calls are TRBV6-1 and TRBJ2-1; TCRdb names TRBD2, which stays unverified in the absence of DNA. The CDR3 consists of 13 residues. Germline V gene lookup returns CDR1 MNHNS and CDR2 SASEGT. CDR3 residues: CASSRTAYTEQFF.

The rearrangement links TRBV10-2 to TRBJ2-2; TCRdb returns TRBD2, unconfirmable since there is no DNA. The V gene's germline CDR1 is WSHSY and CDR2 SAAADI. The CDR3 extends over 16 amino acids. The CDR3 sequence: CASSPPGLGFTGELFF.

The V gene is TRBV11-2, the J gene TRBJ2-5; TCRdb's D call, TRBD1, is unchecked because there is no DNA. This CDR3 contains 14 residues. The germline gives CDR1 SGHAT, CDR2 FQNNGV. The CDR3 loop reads CASSSPGGQETQYF.

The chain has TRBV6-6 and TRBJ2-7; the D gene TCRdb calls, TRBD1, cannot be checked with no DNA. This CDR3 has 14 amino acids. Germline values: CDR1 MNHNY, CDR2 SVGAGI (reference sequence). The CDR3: CASSYGGVGYEQYF.

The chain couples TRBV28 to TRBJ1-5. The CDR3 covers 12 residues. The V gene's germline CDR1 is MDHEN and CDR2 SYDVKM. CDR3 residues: CASSIKNQPQHF.

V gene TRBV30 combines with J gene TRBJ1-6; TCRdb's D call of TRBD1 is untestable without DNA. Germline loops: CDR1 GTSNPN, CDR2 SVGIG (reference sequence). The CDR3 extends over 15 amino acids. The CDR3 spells CAWGKKTGENSPLHF. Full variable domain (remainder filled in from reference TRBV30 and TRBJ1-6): SQTIHQWPATLVQPVGSPLSLECTVEGTSNPNLYWYRQAAGRGLQLLFYSVGIGQISSEVPQNLSASRPQDRQFILSSKKLLLSDSGFYLCAWGKKTGENSPLHFGNGTRLTVT.

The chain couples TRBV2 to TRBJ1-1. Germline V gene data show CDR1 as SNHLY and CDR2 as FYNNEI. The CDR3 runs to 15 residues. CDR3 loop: CASSEYRGTRTEAFF.

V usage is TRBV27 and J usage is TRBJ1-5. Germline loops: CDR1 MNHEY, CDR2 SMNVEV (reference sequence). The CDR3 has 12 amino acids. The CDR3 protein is CASSFLGEPQHF.

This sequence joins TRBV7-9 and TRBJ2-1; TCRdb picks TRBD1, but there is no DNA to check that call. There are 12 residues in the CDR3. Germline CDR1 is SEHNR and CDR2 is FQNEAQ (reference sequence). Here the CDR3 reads CANSQGANEQFF.

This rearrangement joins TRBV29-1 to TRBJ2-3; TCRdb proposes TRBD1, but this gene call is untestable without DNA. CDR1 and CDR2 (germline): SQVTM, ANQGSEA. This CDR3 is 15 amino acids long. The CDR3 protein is CSVGGAPGVSDTQYF.

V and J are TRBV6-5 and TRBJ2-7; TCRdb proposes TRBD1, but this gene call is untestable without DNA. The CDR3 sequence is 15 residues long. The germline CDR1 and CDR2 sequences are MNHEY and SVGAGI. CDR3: CASKWKGRLSYEQYF.

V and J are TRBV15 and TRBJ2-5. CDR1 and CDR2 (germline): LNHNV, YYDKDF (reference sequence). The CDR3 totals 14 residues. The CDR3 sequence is CATSRDIGEETQYF.

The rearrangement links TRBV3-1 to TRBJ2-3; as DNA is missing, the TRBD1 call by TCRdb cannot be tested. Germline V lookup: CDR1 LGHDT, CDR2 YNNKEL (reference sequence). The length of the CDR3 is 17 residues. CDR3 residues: CASSQSSGSISTDTQYF.

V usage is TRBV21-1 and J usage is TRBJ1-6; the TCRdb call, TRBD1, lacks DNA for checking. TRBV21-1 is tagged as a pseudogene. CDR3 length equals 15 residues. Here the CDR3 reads CASSFPEGRLEPLHF.